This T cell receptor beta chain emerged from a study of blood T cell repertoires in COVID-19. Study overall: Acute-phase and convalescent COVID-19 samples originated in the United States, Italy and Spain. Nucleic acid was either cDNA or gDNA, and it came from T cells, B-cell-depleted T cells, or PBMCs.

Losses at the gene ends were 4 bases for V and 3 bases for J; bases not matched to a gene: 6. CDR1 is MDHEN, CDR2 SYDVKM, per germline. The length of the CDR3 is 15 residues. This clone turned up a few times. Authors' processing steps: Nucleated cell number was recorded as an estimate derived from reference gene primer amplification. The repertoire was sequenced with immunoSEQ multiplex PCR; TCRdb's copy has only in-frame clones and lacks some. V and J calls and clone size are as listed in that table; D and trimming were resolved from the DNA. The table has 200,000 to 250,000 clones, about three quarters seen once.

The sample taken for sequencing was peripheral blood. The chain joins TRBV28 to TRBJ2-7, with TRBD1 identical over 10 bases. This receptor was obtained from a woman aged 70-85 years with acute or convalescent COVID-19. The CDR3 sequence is CASSSAGTGDYEQYF. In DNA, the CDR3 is TGTGCCAGCAGTTCGGCCGGGACAGGGGACTACGAGCAGTACTTC.